Following are 19 T cell receptor beta chains from one sample sequenced in a study of T cells in Graves' hyperthyroidism and ophthalmopathy. Amplification yielded TCR beta CDR3 regions, with RNA transcripts as the source. A first-round RT-PCR of the TCR CDR3 used the HTBI primer set. TCRdb used MiXCR to reprocess the multiplex PCR reads, holding one entry per CDR3 protein. The profile shows some 420,000 distinct CDR3 sequences, around 15% of them singletons. Sequenced input: blood. All receptors come from a young woman with Graves' hyperthyroidism.

This clonotype was counted a few times. The rearrangement joins TRBV19 to TRBJ2-1; tentative D call: TRBD2 (5 bases). Trimming took off 8 bases at V and 4 bases at J, with 18 bases between the two ends. Germline CDR1 reads LNHDA; CDR2 reads SQIVND (reference sequence). The CDR3 loop spans 15 amino acids. CDR3 coding DNA: TGTGCCAGTTTTGACACAAGCACGGGGTACAATGAGCAGTTCTTC. Translating it yields CASFDTSTGYNEQFF.

This clonotype appeared a few times. The chain combines TRBV18 with TRBJ2-2, with 9 bases lining up with TRBD1. V dropped 2 bases and J dropped 6; count of bases not matched to a gene: 4. The V gene's germline CDR1 is KGHSH and CDR2 LQKENI. The CDR3 length is 15 residues. CDR3 bases: TGTGCCAGCTCACCAGGGACAGGGAAGGCCGGGGAGCTGTTTTTT. This codes for CASSPGTGKAGELFF.

The rearrangement links TRBV6-2 or TRBV6-3 to TRBJ1-6, with unresolved D. V lost 1 base, J lost 0 bases, and 7 bases lay in between. The germline gives CDR1 MNHEY, CDR2 SVGEGT. The CDR3 runs to 16 residues. The CDR3 spells CASSYYQSSYNSPLHF. CDR3 bases: TGTGCCAGCAGTTACTACCAGAGCTCCTATAATTCACCCCTCCACTTT.

In this sample, this clonotype turned up a few times. This chain links TRBV29-1 with TRBJ2-5, with D uncertain. Trimming shortened V by 2 bases and J by 5 bases, and 12 bases separated the two germline ends. In germline, CDR1 is SQVTM, CDR2 ANQGSEA. The CDR3 sequence is 13 residues long. The CDR3 region is CSVESEYGETQYF. The CDR3 DNA reads as TGCAGCGTTGAATCGGAATATGGGGAGACCCAGTACTTC. The whole variable domain, remainder taken from reference TRBV29-1 and TRBJ2-5, is SAVISQKPSRDICQRGTSLTIQCQVDSQVTMMFWYRQQPGQSLTLIATANQGSEATYESGFVIDKFPISRPNLTFSTLTVSNMSPEDSSIYLCSVESEYGETQYFGPGTRLLVL.

This clonotype was seen more than once but under ten times. The rearrangement joins TRBV6-1 to TRBJ1-2, with TRBD1 as a possible D gene (5 bases). The V gene lost 6 bases and the J gene lost 2 bases, with 10 bases spanning the gap. Germline CDR1 is MNHNS and CDR2 is SASEGT. The length of the CDR3 is 13 residues. The CDR3 reads CASRQTENYGYTF. The DNA of the CDR3 is TGTGCCAGCAGGCAGACAGAGAACTATGGCTACACCTTC.

This clonotype has at least ten counts. This chain uses TRBV20-1 with TRBJ2-7, with 9 bases identical to TRBD2. After removal of 1 base from V and 4 bases from J, the junction contained 8 bases not matched to a gene. Germline V gene lookup returns CDR1 DFQATT and CDR2 SNEGSKA (reference sequence). The CDR3 consists of 15 residues. CDR3 region: CSARAGAGGLYEQYF. The CDR3 DNA reads TGCAGTGCTAGAGCTGGAGCGGGAGGCCTTTACGAGCAGTACTTC.

This clonotype appeared many times. The rearrangement links TRBV5-1 to TRBJ2-1, with 10 bases that match TRBD1. The CDR3 runs 17 residues. Germline CDR1 is SGHRS and CDR2 is YFSETQ. V dropped 3 bases and J dropped 7; count of bases not matched to a gene: 13. The CDR3 here is CASSSNIPGQGRNEQFF. CDR3 coding DNA: TGCGCCAGCAGCTCTAATATCCCGGGACAGGGGCGGAATGAGCAGTTCTTC.

The V gene is TRBV12-3 or TRBV12-4, the J gene TRBJ2-7, with D maybe TRBD2 (6 bases). CDR3 size: 12 residues. V dropped 5 bases and J dropped 5 bases, with 10 bases sitting between them. For the CDR3, the DNA is TGTGCCAGCAGTCCTAGCGTCCACGAGCAGTACTTC. This codes for CASSPSVHEQYF.

This clonotype was counted many times. This chain connects TRBV6-1 to TRBJ2-7; D is unresolved. Per the germline V gene, CDR1 is MNHNS and CDR2 is SASEGT. Trimming pared 8 bases from V and 5 bases from J, leaving 19 bases between. This CDR3 region has 14 residues. The CDR3 is CASDKSGIGHEQYF. DNA for the CDR3: TGTGCCAGCGACAAATCGGGTATAGGCCACGAGCAGTACTTC.

This clonotype came up many times. J is TRBJ2-5 and V is TRBV28, with TRBD2 identical over 10 bases. With V trimmed by 6 bases and J by 5 bases, 6 bases remained unmatched. This CDR3 spans 14 amino acids. Germline CDR1 and CDR2: MDHEN and SYDVKM. This CDR3 reads CASSPSGREETQYF. The CDR3 nucleotides are TGTGCCAGCAGCCCCAGCGGGAGGGAGGAGACCCAGTACTTC.

There are many counts of this clonotype. The V call is TRBV28, the J call TRBJ1-5; D gene ambiguous. The CDR3 contains 13 residues. Trimming removed 3 bases at V and 4 bases at J, with 7 bases between. The germline gives CDR1 MDHEN, CDR2 SYDVKM. As DNA, the CDR3 is TGTGCCAGCAGTTTTCGACGTAATCAGCCCCAGCATTTT. Its protein is CASSFRRNQPQHF.

This clonotype was observed at least ten times. The V call is TRBV20-1, the J call TRBJ2-1, with TRBD2 identical over 8 bases. V was pared by 2 bases and J by 9 bases, with 15 bases of the junction left unmatched. This CDR3 contains 16 residues. Germline-derived CDR1 and CDR2 are DFQATT and SNEGSKA (reference sequence). The CDR3 DNA follows: TGCAGTGCTAGACCCCCCTTAAGCGGGAGTTTGCTTGAGCAGTTCTTC. The encoded protein is CSARPPLSGSLLEQFF.

This clonotype was detected many times. V is TRBV3-1 and J is TRBJ1-1; D uncertain. The V end lost 0 bases, the J end lost 11 bases, and 13 bases lay between the germline ends. The germline gives CDR1 LGHDT, CDR2 YNNKEL (reference sequence). The CDR3 has 13 residues. The CDR3 DNA is TGTGCCAGCAGCCAAGATTCCCTTCCGGGTGCTTTCTTT. The encoded protein is CASSQDSLPGAFF.

This clonotype was observed a few times. This sequence joins TRBV30 and TRBJ1-4, with 7 bases aligning to TRBD1. Unmatched junction bases numbered 5, after V lost 3 bases and J lost 4 bases. The CDR3 covers 14 residues. Germline CDR1 and CDR2: GTSNPN and SVGIG (reference sequence). The DNA of the CDR3 is TGTGCCTGGAGGAACCGGGACAGTAATGAAAAACTGTTTTTT. Translation gives CAWRNRDSNEKLFF.

This clonotype was seen ten or more times. The chain recombines TRBV7-2 with TRBJ2-4; no reliable D call. The germline V gene has CDR1 SGHTA and CDR2 FQGNSA. V was trimmed by 1 base and J by 0 bases, leaving 7 bases between them. The CDR3 covers 15 residues. The CDR3 coding sequence is TGTGCCAGCAGCTTAGAATCCGTAGCCAAAAACATTCAGTACTTC. Protein: CASSLESVAKNIQYF.

The chain carries TRBV2 and TRBJ1-5; maybe TRBD1 (6 bases). V was cut by 8 bases and J by 1 base, with 9 bases left in between. The CDR3 runs to 13 residues. The germline V gene has CDR1 SNHLY and CDR2 FYNNEI. Here the CDR3 DNA reads TGTGCCAGCGAGGACAGCAGCAATCAGCCCCAGCATTTT. Its protein product is CASEDSSNQPQHF.

Many counts were recorded for this clonotype. This chain joins TRBV5-1 and TRBJ2-1, with D tentatively TRBD1 or TRBD2 (6 bases each). The CDR3 sequence is 15 residues long. In germline, CDR1 is SGHRS, CDR2 YFSETQ. V was clipped by 1 base and J by 8 bases, with 16 bases between them. Here the CDR3 DNA reads TGCGCCAGCAGCTTGCAAGGGGGGCGCGGGGATGAGCAGTTCTTC. This codes for CASSLQGGRGDEQFF.

This clonotype was counted at least ten times. CDR3 sequence (DNA): TGTGCCAGCAGCCGAGGGCGCACTGAAGCTTTCTTT. This codes for CASSRGRTEAFF. The rearrangement uses TRBV12-3 or TRBV12-4 and TRBJ1-1, with D unresolved. Trimming stripped 6 bases from V and 4 bases from J, with 9 bases between. CDR3 length: 12 residues.

This clonotype appeared many times. For the CDR3, the DNA is TGTGCCAGCAGTGCTCGGACTAGCCGCACAGATACGCAGTATTTT. Its translation is CASSARTSRTDTQYF. The chain uses TRBV2 and TRBJ2-3, with 8 bases fitting TRBD2. Germline CDR1 and CDR2: SNHLY and FYNNEI. The CDR3 covers 15 residues. J was trimmed by 1 base and V by 4 bases; bases with no gene match: 4.